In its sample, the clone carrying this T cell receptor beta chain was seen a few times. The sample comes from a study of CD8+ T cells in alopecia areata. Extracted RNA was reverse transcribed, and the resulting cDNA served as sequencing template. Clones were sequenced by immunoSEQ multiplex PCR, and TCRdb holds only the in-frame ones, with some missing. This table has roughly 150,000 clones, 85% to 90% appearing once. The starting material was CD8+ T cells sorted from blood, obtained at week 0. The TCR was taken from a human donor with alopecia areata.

The CDR3 spells CASSQDPGPYEQYF. DNA of the CDR3: TGTGCCAGCAGCCAAGATCCCGGCCCCTACGAGCAGTACTTC. This sequence joins TRBV7-2 and TRBJ2-7, with D uncertain. This CDR3 is built from 14 residues. Trimming removed 5 bases at V and 2 bases at J, with 13 bases between. Germline values: CDR1 SGHTA, CDR2 FQGNSA.